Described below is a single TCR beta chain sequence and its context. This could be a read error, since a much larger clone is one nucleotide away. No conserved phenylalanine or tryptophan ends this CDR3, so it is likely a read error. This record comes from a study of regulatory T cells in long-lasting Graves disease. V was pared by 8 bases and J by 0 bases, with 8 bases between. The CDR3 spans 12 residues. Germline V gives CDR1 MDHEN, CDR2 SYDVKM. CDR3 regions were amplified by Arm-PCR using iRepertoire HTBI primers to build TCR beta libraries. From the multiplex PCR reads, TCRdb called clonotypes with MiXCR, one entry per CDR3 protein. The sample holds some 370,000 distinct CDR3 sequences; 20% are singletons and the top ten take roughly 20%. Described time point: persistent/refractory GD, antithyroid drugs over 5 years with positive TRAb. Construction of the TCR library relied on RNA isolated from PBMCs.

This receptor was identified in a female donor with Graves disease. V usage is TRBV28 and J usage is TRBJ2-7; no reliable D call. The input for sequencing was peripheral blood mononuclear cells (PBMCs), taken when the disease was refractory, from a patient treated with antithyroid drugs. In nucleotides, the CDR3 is TGTGCCAGCTGTCAGAGCTCCTACGAGCAGTACTCC. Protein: CASCQSSYEQYS.